The entry below gives a single T cell receptor beta chain sequence along with its context. Repertoires were generated with immunoSEQ multiplex PCR, while TCRdb's copy carries only in-frame clones and drops some. This table holds approximately 250,000 clones, approximately 89% found once. Seattle-derived patients entered the study during active infection and were followed longitudinally. These data come from a study of blood T cell repertoires in COVID-19. V lost 5 bases to trimming and J lost 1 base; unmatched junction nucleotides: 6. The germline gives CDR1 SGHAT, CDR2 FQNNGV. The length of the CDR3 is 16 residues.

Sequences were obtained from peripheral blood. This chain uses TRBV11-2 with TRBJ2-2; TRBD1 aligns across 8 bases. This TCR was recovered from a woman in her seventies with COVID-19, enrolled during active disease. The CDR3 loop reads CASSESTGVNTGELFF. CDR3 nucleotides: TGTGCCAGCAGCGAGTCGACAGGGGTGAACACCGGGGAGCTGTTTTTT.